This TCR beta chain was obtained from a study of blood T cells in healthy people across ages. Each sample had at least 6 million PBMCs isolated. At least 6 micrograms of total RNA were extracted per sample. Points from the study as a whole: Underestimates were what the diversity estimates from one million T cells were considered to be.

This clonotype was counted a few times. Its antigen is unidentified. V lost 10 bases and J 10 bases, leaving 31 bases between the germline ends. Germline CDR1 is MDHEN and CDR2 is SYDVKM. The length of the CDR3 is 16 residues. The use of a sample-barcoded 5' primer and a J-beta primer mix characterized a second PCR of about 6 to 11 cycles. Via MiXCR, TCRdb re-called the 5' RACE reads, giving one row per CDR3 protein. The sample lists around 900,000 distinct CDR3 sequences, under 35% seen once, with 17% in the top ten. The V gene is TRBV28, the J gene TRBJ1-1; D is uncertain. The sequence came from a woman of 80 years or more in good health. Material: blood. CDR3 in DNA: TGTGCCATTTCAGCAACACCCCCTACACCGGATGCAGGAGCTTTCTTT. It yields the protein CAISATPPTPDAGAFF.